These 15 T cell receptor beta chains were all obtained from the same sample, sequenced in a study of T cell clonotyping in hematopoietic cell transplantation. Libraries were prepared by immunoSEQ multiplex PCR; TCRdb keeps only in-frame clonotypes and omits some of them. The repertoire holds roughly 23,000 clones, with roughly nine tenths as singletons. Specified time point: recipient sample about 28 days before transplant, after cytoreduction. The material was peripheral blood mononuclear cells, obtained before stem cell transplant. Receptors originate from a young man with biphenotypic leukemia. Some clones in this sample may be carry-over from other donors' samples.

This chain joins TRBV6-1 and TRBJ2-6; perhaps TRBD2 as D (5 bases). The CDR3 contains 15 residues. The V and J ends lost 6 bases and 1 base respectively, with 10 bases between them. Germline CDR1 reads MNHNS; CDR2 reads SASEGT. DNA of the CDR3: TGTGCCAGCAGGTATGGGGAGTCTGGGGCCAACGTCCTGACTTTC. Its translation is CASRYGESGANVLTF.

V and J are TRBV7-9 and TRBJ1-2, with no clear D. Trimming pared 5 bases from V and 2 bases from J, leaving 27 bases between. The CDR3 extends over 19 amino acids. Germline CDR1 SEHNR, CDR2 FQNEAQ (reference sequence). CDR3 region: CASSHWQREGRFGNYGYTF. CDR3 nucleotides: TGTGCCAGCAGCCATTGGCAGAGGGAGGGAAGGTTCGGGAACTATGGCTACACCTTC.

The rearrangement links TRBV7-8 to TRBJ1-6; D is ambiguous. The germline V gene has CDR1 SGHVS and CDR2 FQNEAQ. The V end lost 6 bases, the J end lost 4 bases, and 22 bases lay between the germline ends. The CDR3 extends over 18 amino acids. In DNA, the CDR3 is TGTGCCAGCAGTCCCCTCTCGGCGCAGGTCTCATATAATTCACCCCTCCACTTT. Residues: CASSPLSAQVSYNSPLHF.

The chain is built from TRBV30 and TRBJ2-2; D unclear. The CDR3 contains 12 residues. V was cut by 5 bases and J by 6 bases, with 10 bases left in between. In germline, CDR1 is GTSNPN, CDR2 SVGIG (reference sequence). The DNA for the CDR3 is TGTGCCTGGCAAAGGCTAGCCGGGGAGCTGTTTTTT. Its translation: CAWQRLAGELFF.

The rearrangement joins TRBV19 to TRBJ2-7; 7 bases agree with TRBD1. The CDR3 contains 14 residues. Germline-derived CDR1 and CDR2 are LNHDA and SQIVND (reference sequence). J was trimmed by 5 bases and V by 3 bases; bases with no gene match: 7. The CDR3 reads CASSMTGFYHEQYF. The CDR3 DNA follows: TGTGCCAGTAGTATGACAGGGTTTTACCACGAGCAGTACTTC. The full variable domain, completed using reference TRBV19 and TRBJ2-7, is DGGITQSPKYLFRKEGQNVTLSCEQNLNHDAMYWYRQDPGQGLRLIYYSQIVNDFQKGDIAEGYSVSREKKESFPLTVTSAQKNPTAFYLCASSMTGFYHEQYFGPGTRLTVT.

The V and J genes are TRBV19 and TRBJ2-1; a weak D match, TRBD2 (5 bases). V was cut by 7 bases and J by 4 bases, with 14 bases left in between. The CDR3 runs 14 residues. The germline gives CDR1 LNHDA, CDR2 SQIVND (reference sequence). In nucleotides, the CDR3 is TGTGCCAGTACACTAGTCCCAGGTTACAATGAGCAGTTCTTC. This sequence encodes CASTLVPGYNEQFF. Variable domain in full (rest from reference TRBV19 and TRBJ2-1): DGGITQSPKYLFRKEGQNVTLSCEQNLNHDAMYWYRQDPGQGLRLIYYSQIVNDFQKGDIAEGYSVSREKKESFPLTVTSAQKNPTAFYLCASTLVPGYNEQFFGPGTRLTVL.

J is TRBJ1-2 and V is TRBV19; tentative D call: TRBD1 (5 bases). V lost 4 bases, J lost 4 bases, and 13 bases lay in between. Germline lookup yields CDR1 LNHDA and CDR2 SQIVND (reference sequence). The CDR3 is 14 residues long. Here the CDR3 DNA reads TGTGCCAGTAGTAGCCTCGAGGGACTCTATGGCTACACCTTC. Encoded protein: CASSSLEGLYGYTF.

The chain joins TRBV6-5 to TRBJ1-1; 7 bases are shared with TRBD1. This CDR3 has 14 residues. Germline trimming cut 8 bases from V and 3 bases from J; bases unmatched to any gene: 9. Germline CDR1 MNHEY, CDR2 SVGAGI. Written as DNA, the CDR3 is TGTGCCAGCCGGTTTAAAGACAGGGACACTGAAGCTTTCTTT. Protein: CASRFKDRDTEAFF.

This clone is categorized as large. The V call is TRBV10-1, the J call TRBJ2-2; a possible D gene is TRBD2 (5 bases). V was shortened by 2 bases and J by 2 bases, with 9 bases between the two germline ends. This CDR3 is 15 amino acids long. Germline V lookup: CDR1 WNHNN, CDR2 SYGVQD (reference sequence). The CDR3 region has the DNA TGCGCCAGCAGTGAGACTAGAGCTAACACCGGGGAGCTGTTTTTT. It codes for CASSETRANTGELFF.

This sequence joins TRBV30 and TRBJ1-1; D not certain. The CDR3 loop spans 11 amino acids. V shed 2 bases and J shed 3 bases, with 4 bases lying between them. CDR1 is GTSNPN, CDR2 SVGIG, per germline (reference sequence). CDR3 residues: CAWSFDTEAFF. The DNA for the CDR3 is TGTGCCTGGAGTTTTGACACTGAAGCTTTCTTT. The full variable domain, rest sourced from reference TRBV30 and TRBJ1-1, is SQTIHQWPATLVQPVGSPLSLECTVEGTSNPNLYWYRQAAGRGLQLLFYSVGIGQISSEVPQNLSASRPQDRQFILSSKKLLLSDSGFYLCAWSFDTEAFFGQGTRLTVV.

The CDR3 is CSVEVGGGTEAFF. DNA of the CDR3: TGCAGCGTTGAAGTTGGGGGGGGCACTGAAGCTTTCTTT. The genes are TRBV29-1 and TRBJ1-1; a weak D match, TRBD1 (5 bases). Germline CDR1 is SQVTM and CDR2 is ANQGSEA. The CDR3 sequence is 13 residues long. Trimming took off 1 base at V and 4 bases at J, with 10 bases between the two ends.

The chain carries TRBV11-1 and TRBJ2-6; TRBD2 might be the D (5 bases). This CDR3 contains 16 residues. V gave up 3 bases and J gave up 0 bases, with 9 bases separating them. CDR1 and CDR2 (germline): SGHAT, FQDESV (reference sequence). CDR3 in DNA: TGTGCCAGCAGCTTGAGGGCGCGCTCTGGGGCCAACGTCCTGACTTTC. Its protein product is CASSLRARSGANVLTF.

V usage is TRBV30 and J usage is TRBJ1-1; D is uncertain. Germline V lookup: CDR1 GTSNPN, CDR2 SVGIG (reference sequence). Trimming removed 4 bases from V and 5 bases from J, with 11 bases in between. This CDR3 spans 12 amino acids. The CDR3 loop is CAWTLTGTEAFF. Here the CDR3 DNA reads TGTGCCTGGACCTTAACGGGGACTGAAGCTTTCTTT.

This clone was seen just once. The rearrangement uses TRBV11-2 and TRBJ2-1; D not certain. V was pared by 7 bases and J by 0 bases, with 13 bases between. Looked up from germline, CDR1 is SGHAT and CDR2 is FQNNGV. The CDR3 has 15 amino acids. CDR3 bases: TGTGCCAGCACCGGACGGTCGTCCTCCTACAATGAGCAGTTCTTC. Its protein is CASTGRSSSYNEQFF.

The chain carries TRBV6-5 and TRBJ2-7; the match to TRBD1 covers 8 bases. The CDR3 covers 15 residues. V lost 10 bases, J lost 6 bases, and 17 bases stayed unmatched. Germline CDR1 reads MNHEY; CDR2 reads SVGAGI. The CDR3 nucleotides read TGTGCCACCAGAGCCACTGGACAGGGTCCGATCGAGCAGTACTTC. Amino acid sequence: CATRATGQGPIEQYF.